This T cell receptor (beta chain) was observed in a study of cytotoxic CD8 clonotypes in ibrutinib-treated CLL. Study-wide background: Median treatment time before response sampling was over ten months, range 6 to 36. Broader study findings: Baseline levels were approached again at progression, after clonality had risen at ibrutinib response.

This table comes from immunoSEQ multiplex PCR, and its TCRdb copy is limited to in-frame clones, with some not included. The sample has a few hundred thousand clones, 60% to 80% seen once. From germline, CDR1 is MNHNY and CDR2 SVGAGI (reference sequence). The CDR3 consists of 16 residues. V lost 2 bases, J lost 3 bases, and 5 bases stayed unmatched. Comment on this clone: Its antigen remains unidentified.

This rearrangement joins TRBV6-6 to TRBJ1-2; 11 bases align to TRBD1. The TCR was taken from a human donor with chronic lymphocytic leukemia. Sequencing was performed on PBMCs, taken after 36 months of ibrutinib treatment. DNA of the CDR3: TGTGCCAGCAGTTACGGAGGACAGGGGGCCCACTATGGCTACACCTTC. Protein: CASSYGGQGAHYGYTF.